This TCR beta chain comes out of a study of vaccination and CD4 T cells after COVID-19. Overall study context: Overlapping SARS-CoV-2, HCoV-NL63, HCoV-OC43 and HCoV-229E spike peptides were used to stimulate cells. Study findings and constraints: Among convalescent patients, a median approximately 86% of reactive clones emerged only after vaccination.

The Oncomine TCR Beta short-read assay sequenced DNA from cultured CD4+ T cells. TCRdb ran MiXCR on the PCR reads and lists one entry per CDR3 protein. The sample includes about 17,000 distinct CDR3 sequences, more than 25% seen only once; the top ten take 15% to 19%. This CDR3 contains 16 residues. The V gene's germline CDR1 is LNHNV and CDR2 YYDKDF (reference sequence). V lost 1 base, J lost 4 bases, and 16 bases lay in between. By frequency in the sample, this clonotype is medium-sized. No antigen is known for it. Documented treatment: roughly 10-day PBMC culture with coronavirus spike peptide pools or control peptides (ViraFEST assay).

Sequencing input: cultured CD4+ T cells from blood. V is TRBV15 and J is TRBJ1-1; D not resolved. This TCR came from a human donor with COVID-19. Here the CDR3 DNA reads TGTGCCACCAGCAGAGTCCCCACCCGGGCGGGCACTGAAGCTTTCTTT. Its translation: CATSRVPTRAGTEAFF.